Presented here are 28 T cell receptor beta chains from one specimen sequenced in a study of shared clonotypes between healthy human individuals. Generated by immunoSEQ multiplex PCR, the TCRdb table keeps only in-frame clones and is missing some. The profile shows about 690,000 clones, about 92% of them singletons. Material: memory CD8+ T cells from PBMCs. This sample's subset: CD45RO+ cells pooled with CCR7-negative TemRA cells. The receptors derive from a man younger than 35 in good health. Some clones in this sample may be carry-over from other donors' samples.

This clone occurred a few times. The chain combines TRBV7-9 with TRBJ1-1; D unclear. V was pared by 1 base and J by 0 bases, with 6 bases between. The CDR3 runs 14 residues. Germline V gene lookup returns CDR1 SEHNR and CDR2 FQNEAQ (reference sequence). Here the CDR3 reads CASSLVLMNTEAFF. The CDR3 DNA sequence: TGTGCCAGCAGCTTAGTTCTAATGAACACTGAAGCTTTCTTT.

A few counts support this clone. The CDR3 loop is CASSLSNGNTEAFF. CDR3 DNA sequence: TGTGCCAGCAGTTTATCGAACGGGAACACTGAAGCTTTCTTT. This chain uses TRBV27 with TRBJ1-1; D is unresolved. The CDR3 runs 14 residues. V dropped 0 bases and J dropped 1 base, with 6 bases sitting between them. Germline-derived CDR1 and CDR2 are MNHEY and SMNVEV (reference sequence).

V and J are TRBV28 and TRBJ2-7, with 10 bases lining up with TRBD2. V gave up 5 bases and J gave up 1 base; unmatched junction bases: 8. Germline V gives CDR1 MDHEN, CDR2 SYDVKM. The CDR3 contains 16 residues. CDR3 in DNA: TGTGCCAGCAGTCCAAGGTGGACTAGCGGATCCTACGAGCAGTACTTC. Translation: CASSPRWTSGSYEQYF.

The chain recombines TRBV29-1 with TRBJ2-7; tentative D call: TRBD1 (5 bases). CDR1 and CDR2 (germline): SQVTM, ANQGSEA. The CDR3 loop spans 14 amino acids. Trimming removed 0 bases from V and 2 bases from J, with 11 bases in between. Here the CDR3 DNA reads TGCAGCGTTGAAGAGGCAGGGCAAACCTACGAGCAGTACTTC. This codes for CSVEEAGQTYEQYF.

The rearrangement uses TRBV10-3 and TRBJ1-1, with D uncertain. The CDR3 runs to 13 residues. Germline CDR1 reads ENHRY; CDR2 reads SYGVKD. Trimming removed 11 bases at V and 7 bases at J, with 20 bases between. CDR3 DNA: TGTGCCCTCTGGGCGCCAGAAACGATTGAAGCTTTCTTT. Encoded protein: CALWAPETIEAFF.

The gene calls are TRBV19 and TRBJ1-5; D is unresolved. Germline loops: CDR1 LNHDA, CDR2 SQIVND (reference sequence). The CDR3 sequence is 13 residues long. V shed 9 bases and J shed 3 bases, with 12 bases lying between them. The CDR3 loop reads CARAGPYNQPQHF. The CDR3 nucleotides are TGTGCCAGGGCCGGGCCCTACAATCAGCCCCAGCATTTT.

V and J are TRBV7-6 and TRBJ2-2; D may be TRBD2 (6 bases). The CDR3 sequence is 15 residues long. The V gene lost 4 bases and the J gene lost 4 bases, with 13 bases spanning the gap. Germline lookup yields CDR1 SGHVS and CDR2 FNYEAQ. CDR3 amino acids: CASSSPGTPTGELFF. CDR3 DNA: TGTGCCAGCAGCTCACCCGGGACTCCCACCGGGGAGCTGTTTTTT.

The J gene is TRBJ1-5, the V gene TRBV28; 9 bases align to TRBD1. The CDR3 is 15 residues long. With V trimmed by 3 bases and J by 3 bases, 3 bases remained unmatched. Germline V lookup: CDR1 MDHEN, CDR2 SYDVKM. CDR3 coding DNA: TGTGCCAGCAGTTTTAACAGGGGGCTCAATCAGCCCCAGCATTTT. Amino acids: CASSFNRGLNQPQHF.

V gene TRBV7-9 combines with J gene TRBJ2-2; 7 positions match TRBD1. CDR3 size: 17 residues. The V and J ends lost 5 bases and 2 bases, in that order; junction bases with no gene match: 11. Germline CDR1 reads SEHNR; CDR2 reads FQNEAQ (reference sequence). CDR3 residues: CASSTDRVTLNTGELFF. CDR3 sequence (DNA): TGTGCCAGCAGCACCGACAGGGTCACACTCAACACCGGGGAGCTGTTTTTT. Based on the CDR3 plus reference TRBV7-9 and TRBJ2-2, the full variable domain is DTGVSQNPRHKITKRGQNVTFRCDPISEHNRLYWYRQTLGQGPEFLTYFQNEAQLEKSRLLSDRFSAERPKGSFSTLEIQRTEQGDSAMYLCASSTDRVTLNTGELFFGEGSRLTVL.

This chain connects TRBV11-2 to TRBJ2-1; 10 bases align to TRBD2. From germline, CDR1 is SGHAT and CDR2 FQNNGV. The CDR3 has 19 residues. J gave up 4 bases and V 0 bases, and 12 bases lay outside the gene matches. The CDR3 is CASSLERASGSPFYNEQFF. In nucleotides, the CDR3 is TGTGCCAGCAGCTTAGAACGGGCTAGCGGGAGTCCCTTTTACAATGAGCAGTTCTTC.

The chain combines TRBV16 with TRBJ1-4; D is possibly TRBD1 (5 bases). The V end was cut by 0 bases, the J end by 7 bases, with 9 bases between. CDR1 and CDR2 (germline): KGHSY, FQNENV. The CDR3 consists of 14 residues. CDR3 sequence: CASSQSYGGEKLFF. For the CDR3, the DNA is TGTGCCAGCAGCCAATCGTACGGGGGTGAAAAACTGTTTTTT.

Worth noting for this clone: This CDR3 is also generated by other DNA sequences in the sample. The CDR3 loop reads CASSFLGQGASEQYF. Here the CDR3 DNA reads TGTGCCAGCAGTTTCTTAGGACAGGGGGCTTCCGAGCAGTACTTC. The V call is TRBV27, the J call TRBJ2-7, with 11 nucleotides matching TRBD1. In germline, CDR1 is MNHEY, CDR2 SMNVEV (reference sequence). This CDR3 is built from 15 residues. V gave up 3 bases and J gave up 6 bases; unmatched junction bases: 7.

This chain uses TRBV7-3 with TRBJ2-6; unclear D gene. This CDR3 has 16 amino acids. Germline CDR1 is SGHTA and CDR2 is FQGTGA. V dropped 4 bases and J dropped 0 bases, with 10 bases sitting between them. This chain's CDR3 is CASSSIQVSGANVLTF. The CDR3 nucleotides are TGTGCCAGCAGCTCCATCCAGGTCTCTGGGGCCAACGTCCTGACTTTC.

The V and J genes are TRBV19 and TRBJ1-5; D not resolved. Germline loops: CDR1 LNHDA, CDR2 SQIVND (reference sequence). V was cut by 3 bases and J by 0 bases, with 9 bases left in between. The length of the CDR3 is 15 residues. CDR3 DNA sequence: TGTGCCAGTAGTATGGTAGGCCTTAGCAATCAGCCCCAGCATTTT. This translates into CASSMVGLSNQPQHF.

J is TRBJ2-3 and V is TRBV27; TRBD1 matches at 7 bases. Germline CDR1 is MNHEY and CDR2 is SMNVEV (reference sequence). The CDR3 sequence is 16 residues long. With 5 bases clipped from V and 7 bases from J, the junction kept 15 bases outside the gene matches. The CDR3 reads CASSPTPGTATYTQYF. The CDR3 DNA sequence: TGTGCCAGCAGTCCAACCCCCGGGACAGCGACCTATACGCAGTATTTT.

The chain uses TRBV11-2 and TRBJ2-7; D is unclear. Between the trimmed V and J ends, which lost 3 bases and 10 bases, there was a span of 16 bases. Germline CDR1 is SGHAT and CDR2 is FQNNGV. The CDR3 covers 13 residues. The CDR3 region has the DNA TGTGCCAGCAGCTTCGTGACGGCCGATGAACAGTACTTC. It yields the protein CASSFVTADEQYF.

The gene calls are TRBV29-1 and TRBJ1-3, with D tentatively TRBD1 (6 bases). Trimming left V 7 bases short and J 7 bases short, with 17 bases between. The CDR3 length is 13 residues. Germline CDR1 reads SQVTM; CDR2 reads ANQGSEA. The CDR3 reads CSGGTSMGNTIYF. CDR3 nucleotide sequence: TGCAGCGGCGGGACATCGATGGGGAACACCATATATTTT.

The V gene is TRBV7-9, the J gene TRBJ1-1, with 9 bases matching TRBD1. The CDR3 contains 16 residues. V lost 5 bases and J lost 5; bases outside the gene matches: 12. Germline CDR1 is SEHNR and CDR2 is FQNEAQ (reference sequence). This CDR3 reads CASSPWTGEVDTEAFF. CDR3 nucleotides: TGTGCCAGCAGCCCATGGACAGGGGAGGTGGATACTGAAGCTTTCTTT.

The rearrangement links TRBV4-1 to TRBJ2-1, with TRBD2 identical over 10 bases. Germline trimming cut 5 bases from V and 0 bases from J; bases unmatched to any gene: 7. The germline V gene encodes CDR1 MGHRA and CDR2 YSYEKL. CDR3 length equals 17 residues. The CDR3 DNA is TGCGCCAGCAGCGTACTAGCGGGACCAAGCTCCTACAATGAGCAGTTCTTC. It translates to CASSVLAGPSSYNEQFF.

The chain combines TRBV2 with TRBJ2-7, with 8 positions matching TRBD2. Losses at the gene ends were 1 base for V and 5 bases for J; bases not matched to a gene: 7. Germline V lookup: CDR1 SNHLY, CDR2 FYNNEI. The CDR3 contains 15 residues. The CDR3 is CASSEVGLVSHEQYF. CDR3 coding DNA: TGTGCCAGCAGTGAAGTGGGACTAGTTTCCCACGAGCAGTACTTC.

This clone has a handful of counts. This rearrangement joins TRBV19 to TRBJ1-1; 9 bases match TRBD1. The junction had 8 bases not matched to a gene; V was cut back by 6 bases and J by 3 bases. Germline assignment: CDR1 LNHDA and CDR2 SQIVND (reference sequence). This CDR3 contains 15 residues. The CDR3 loop reads CASRLTGGGDTEAFF. CDR3 nucleotides: TGTGCCAGTAGGCTAACAGGGGGCGGGGACACTGAAGCTTTCTTT.

V gene TRBV18 combines with J gene TRBJ2-7, with D perhaps matching TRBD1 or TRBD2 (5 bases each). The CDR3 extends over 14 amino acids. Germline loops: CDR1 KGHSH, CDR2 LQKENI. V gave up 5 bases and J gave up 3 bases, with 14 bases separating them. The CDR3 DNA is TGTGCCAGCTCAACGGGACCAAATTTCTACGAGCAGTACTTC. Protein: CASSTGPNFYEQYF.

The rearrangement uses TRBV30 and TRBJ2-1, with 11 bases identical to TRBD2. With V trimmed by 5 bases and J by 4 bases, 4 bases remained unmatched. Germline CDR1 reads GTSNPN; CDR2 reads SVGIG (reference sequence). The CDR3 length is 14 residues. The CDR3 sequence is CAWGLAGDYNEQFF. Written as DNA, the CDR3 is TGTGCCTGGGGACTAGCGGGCGATTACAATGAGCAGTTCTTC. Full variable domain (rest looked up from reference TRBV30 and TRBJ2-1): SQTIHQWPATLVQPVGSPLSLECTVEGTSNPNLYWYRQAAGRGLQLLFYSVGIGQISSEVPQNLSASRPQDRQFILSSKKLLLSDSGFYLCAWGLAGDYNEQFFGPGTRLTVL.

The gene calls are TRBV15 and TRBJ2-1; D is unresolved. The CDR3 sequence is 15 residues long. Germline values: CDR1 LNHNV, CDR2 YYDKDF (reference sequence). The germline V and J ends were trimmed by 5 bases and 6 bases, with 17 bases remaining between them. The CDR3 spells CATSVSIGAANEQFF. The CDR3 DNA reads TGTGCCACCAGCGTCTCTATCGGTGCCGCCAATGAGCAGTTCTTC.

The J gene is TRBJ2-5, the V gene TRBV4-3; TRBD1 matches at 8 bases. The tail of the sequence fits TRBJ2-7 better, so the J call may be wrong. Germline V lookup: CDR1 LGHNA, CDR2 YSLEER. The length of the CDR3 is 16 residues. CDR3 sequence (DNA): TGCGCCAGCAGCCCGGACAGGGCACAAAGCTCCTACGAGCAGTACTTC. Its protein is CASSPDRAQSSYEQYF.

V is TRBV27 and J is TRBJ1-2; D uncertain. Looked up from germline, CDR1 is MNHEY and CDR2 is SMNVEV (reference sequence). The CDR3 is 16 amino acids. Trimming shortened V by 4 bases and J by 0 bases, and 15 bases separated the two germline ends. In DNA, the CDR3 is TGTGCCAGCAGTTCACAACCCCCCGGCACTAACTATGGCTACACCTTC. Amino acids: CASSSQPPGTNYGYTF.

The rearrangement joins TRBV28 to TRBJ2-7, with D maybe TRBD1 (6 bases). The CDR3 sequence is 15 residues long. Looked up from germline, CDR1 is MDHEN and CDR2 is SYDVKM. V was cut by 4 bases and J by 2 bases, with 15 bases left in between. In nucleotides, the CDR3 is TGTGCCAGCAGTTCTACAGGGTGGGACCCCTACGAGCAGTACTTC. It specifies CASSSTGWDPYEQYF.

The count of this clone is one. The chain has TRBV7-9 and TRBJ2-7; D tentatively fits TRBD1 or TRBD2 (5 bases each). Germline V gene lookup returns CDR1 SEHNR and CDR2 FQNEAQ (reference sequence). The CDR3 totals 14 residues. The ends were cut back, 5 bases at V and 3 bases at J, with 14 bases in the middle. DNA for the CDR3: TGTGCCAGCAGCCCGGGGACCCGGGGCTACGAGCAGTACTTC. Residues: CASSPGTRGYEQYF.